Here is one TCR beta chain with its context. Ages ranged from about 18 to 89 years, with residence in fewer than 25 US areas. Each participant's cohort was designated according to participant-reported clinical history. The entry originates in a study of blood T cell repertoires in COVID-19. Study-wide context: The United States, Italy and Spain were the sources of the acute and convalescent COVID-19 samples.

Germline V gives CDR1 MNHEY, CDR2 SMNVEV (reference sequence). The V and J ends lost 4 bases and 2 bases, in that order; junction bases with no gene match: 10. The CDR3 sequence is 16 residues long. Per the original data handling: Amplification of reference gene primers provided the estimated nucleated cell counts. Assay used: immunoSEQ multiplex PCR; TCRdb lists only in-frame clones, some missing. V, J and clone size reflect that table, while D and trimming were determined from the DNA. The repertoire holds 200,000 or so clones, with about nine tenths as singletons. The chain recombines TRBV27 with TRBJ2-7; TRBD1 matches at 8 bases. The receptor comes from a man aged 30 to 39 in a cohort exposed to, infected with or recovered from COVID-19 (not recorded which). Source material: PBMCs or T cells enriched from blood (not recorded which). CDR3 residues: CASSSSTGQVTYEQYF. Here the CDR3 DNA reads TGTGCCAGCAGTTCATCAACGGGACAGGTAACCTACGAGCAGTACTTC.